This TCR beta chain originates from a study of T cell responses to AZD1222 COVID-19 vaccine. Points from the study as a whole: Across the whole spike, CD4 TCRs peaked at regions 160-218 and 743-854. Clonal diversity was possibly underestimated, and white British individuals and females predominated among donors.

The CDR3 is 14 amino acids. Trimming cost V 4 bases and J 8 bases; bases outside gene matches: 6. The V gene's germline CDR1 is LNHDA and CDR2 SQIVND (reference sequence). TCRdb's copy holds only in-frame clones and misses some; the assay was immunoSEQ multiplex PCR. The data contain around 150,000 clones, roughly nine tenths of them singletons. Details on this clone: Its antigen is unidentified.

This specimen was peripheral blood, taken 28 days after the second dose of the MenACWY control vaccine. This TCR was sampled from an adult who received the MenACWY meningococcal vaccine as a control. This rearrangement joins TRBV19 to TRBJ2-4; 9 bases align to TRBD2. Here the CDR3 DNA reads TGTGCCAGTAGTAACAGGGCGGGGGGGGACATTCAGTACTTC. This gives the protein CASSNRAGGDIQYF.